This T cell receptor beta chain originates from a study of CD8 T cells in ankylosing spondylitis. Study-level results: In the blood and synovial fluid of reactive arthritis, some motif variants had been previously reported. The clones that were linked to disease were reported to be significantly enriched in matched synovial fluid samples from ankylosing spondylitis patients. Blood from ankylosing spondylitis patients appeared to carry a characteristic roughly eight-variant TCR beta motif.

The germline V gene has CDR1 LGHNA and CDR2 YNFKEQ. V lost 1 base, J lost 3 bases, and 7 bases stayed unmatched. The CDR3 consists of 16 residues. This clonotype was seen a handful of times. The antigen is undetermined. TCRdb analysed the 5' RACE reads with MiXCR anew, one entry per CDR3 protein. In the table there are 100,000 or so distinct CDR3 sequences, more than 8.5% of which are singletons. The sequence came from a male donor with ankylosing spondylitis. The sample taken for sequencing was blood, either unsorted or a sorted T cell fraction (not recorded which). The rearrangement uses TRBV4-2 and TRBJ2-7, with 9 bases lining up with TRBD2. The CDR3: CASSQVLFSGSYEQYF. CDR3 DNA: TGTGCCAGCAGCCAAGTCCTCTTTAGCGGGAGCTACGAGCAGTACTTC.